These 25 T cell receptor beta chains share one sample of origin, sequenced in a study of long-term antiretroviral therapy in people with HIV. A v3.0 immunoSEQ assay was performed at survey level. Clones were read by immunoSEQ multiplex PCR, and TCRdb kept only the in-frame ones, dropping some. Here the sample spans some 15,000 clones, around four fifths being singletons. The sequences come from unsorted PBMCs, collected 1.8 years before starting antiretroviral therapy. The receptors derive from a woman between 40 and 50 years old with HIV.

This chain connects TRBV29-1 to TRBJ2-7, with TRBD1 identical over 8 bases. Germline V CDR1 and CDR2: SQVTM, ANQGSEA. This CDR3 contains 14 residues. The CDR3 nucleotides read TGCAGTGCCAGTGGAACAGGGGGGCCGTACGAGCAGTACTTC. Its translation is CSASGTGGPYEQYF.

The chain employs TRBV28 and TRBJ2-7, with 9 bases identical to TRBD1. CDR1 and CDR2 from the germline V gene are MDHEN and SYDVKM. CDR3 length: 14 residues. J was trimmed by 3 bases and V by 6 bases; bases with no gene match: 6. Here the CDR3 reads CASSHRDRDYEQYF. The CDR3 bases are TGTGCCAGCAGCCACAGGGACAGGGACTACGAGCAGTACTTC.

The V call is TRBV28, the J call TRBJ2-1; 9 positions match TRBD2. The CDR3 length is 14 residues. Germline CDR1 and CDR2: MDHEN and SYDVKM. V lost 8 bases to trimming and J lost 6 bases; unmatched junction nucleotides: 8. The CDR3: CASGPLAGANEQFF. CDR3 bases: TGTGCCAGCGGGCCTTTAGCGGGAGCCAATGAGCAGTTCTTC. The entire variable domain, with the rest obtained from reference TRBV28 and TRBJ2-1, is as follows: DVKVTQSSRYLVKRTGEKVFLECVQDMDHENMFWYRQDPGLGLRLIYFSYDVKMKEKGDIPEGYSVSREKKERFSLILESASTNQTSMYLCASGPLAGANEQFFGPGTRLTVL.

This clone is large in the sample. The chain joins TRBV29-1 to TRBJ2-1; TRBD2 matches at 12 bases. Per the germline V gene, CDR1 is SQVTM and CDR2 is ANQGSEA. J was trimmed by 7 bases and V by 4 bases; bases with no gene match: 5. The length of the CDR3 is 14 residues. The CDR3 DNA sequence: TGCAGCGTTGCACCTAGCGGGAGGGAGAATGAGCAGTTCTTC. Its translation is CSVAPSGRENEQFF.

The chain uses TRBV29-1 and TRBJ2-1, with D tentatively TRBD1 (6 bases). Trimming cost V 0 bases and J 8 bases, with 17 bases left between them. Per germline, CDR1 SQVTM and CDR2 ANQGSEA. This CDR3 contains 15 residues. This CDR3 reads CSVEDGAGDGDEQFF. DNA of the CDR3: TGCAGCGTTGAAGATGGGGCAGGGGACGGGGATGAGCAGTTCTTC.

This sequence joins TRBV7-2 and TRBJ1-1, with D uncertain. CDR3 length: 14 residues. The germline V gene has CDR1 SGHTA and CDR2 FQGNSA. V was trimmed by 3 bases and J by 5 bases, leaving 13 bases between them. The CDR3 DNA follows: TGTGCCAGCAGCTTCGGGCACCTAGGGACTGAAGCTTTCTTT. Its translation: CASSFGHLGTEAFF.

This sequence joins TRBV19 and TRBJ2-7; D is undetermined. Germline V gene lookup returns CDR1 LNHDA and CDR2 SQIVND (reference sequence). The V end lost 6 bases, the J end lost 4 bases, and 19 bases lay between the germline ends. The CDR3 consists of 15 residues. CDR3: CASSPFTNGAYEQYF. The CDR3 DNA is TGTGCCAGTAGCCCTTTCACCAACGGAGCATACGAGCAGTACTTC. The full variable domain, with the rest looked up from reference TRBV19 and TRBJ2-7, is DGGITQSPKYLFRKEGQNVTLSCEQNLNHDAMYWYRQDPGQGLRLIYYSQIVNDFQKGDIAEGYSVSREKKESFPLTVTSAQKNPTAFYLCASSPFTNGAYEQYFGPGTRLTVT.

The CDR3 region is CASSILGGNTEAFF. In nucleotides, the CDR3 is TGTGCCAGTAGTATCTTGGGGGGGAACACTGAAGCTTTCTTT. The chain is built from TRBV19 and TRBJ1-1, with D tentatively TRBD1 (5 bases). The V gene's germline CDR1 is LNHDA and CDR2 SQIVND (reference sequence). Trimming stripped 3 bases from V and 1 base from J, with 9 bases between. This CDR3 is 14 amino acids long. Supplemented by reference TRBV19 and TRBJ1-1, the full variable domain reads DGGITQSPKYLFRKEGQNVTLSCEQNLNHDAMYWYRQDPGQGLRLIYYSQIVNDFQKGDIAEGYSVSREKKESFPLTVTSAQKNPTAFYLCASSILGGNTEAFFGQGTRLTVV.

The J gene is TRBJ2-7, the V gene TRBV28, with 8 bases matching TRBD2. Looked up from germline, CDR1 is MDHEN and CDR2 is SYDVKM. J gave up 0 bases and V 4 bases, and 11 bases lay outside the gene matches. The CDR3 runs 17 residues. The CDR3 sequence: CASSSTFSGTSSYEQYF. The CDR3 coding sequence is TGTGCCAGCAGTTCAACCTTTAGCGGGACGAGCTCCTACGAGCAGTACTTC.

V is TRBV6-5 and J is TRBJ1-1; no firm D call. This CDR3 has 11 amino acids. CDR1 is MNHEY and CDR2 is SVGAGI in the germline V gene. V gave up 5 bases and J gave up 10 bases, with 11 bases separating them. CDR3 sequence: CASSEHYRAFF. The CDR3 bases are TGTGCCAGCAGTGAACATTACAGAGCTTTCTTT.

The rearrangement uses TRBV6-6 and TRBJ1-5; D is possibly TRBD1 (5 bases). The germline V gene encodes CDR1 MNHNY and CDR2 SVGAGI (reference sequence). The CDR3 sequence is 15 residues long. The V gene lost 5 bases and the J gene lost 1 base, with 12 bases spanning the gap. The DNA for the CDR3 is TGTGCCAGCAGTGGGGGGACGGTAAGCAATCAGCCCCAGCATTTT. Translation: CASSGGTVSNQPQHF.

This chain uses TRBV5-6 with TRBJ2-1, with a tentative D call TRBD2 (5 bases). The CDR3 runs to 15 residues. V gave up 4 bases and J gave up 9 bases, with 20 bases separating them. Germline V gene lookup returns CDR1 SGHDT and CDR2 YYEEEE. Here the CDR3 DNA reads TGTGCCAGCAGCCCCGGACTTAGCGCCCTTGGTGAGCAGTTCTTC. The encoded protein is CASSPGLSALGEQFF. Supplemented by reference TRBV5-6 and TRBJ2-1, the full variable domain reads DAGVTQSPTHLIKTRGQQVTLRCSPKSGHDTVSWYQQALGQGPQFIFQYYEEEERQRGNFPDRFSGHQFPNYSSELNVNALLLGDSALYLCASSPGLSALGEQFFGPGTRLTVL.

V is TRBV5-3 and J is TRBJ2-2; D not certain. TRBV5-3 is given ORF status, its function remaining uncertain. V was pared by 1 base and J by 7 bases, with 8 bases between. The CDR3 runs to 13 residues. CDR3 in amino acids: CARSLRPDGELFF. CDR3 nucleotide sequence: TGTGCCAGAAGCTTGCGGCCGGACGGGGAGCTGTTTTTT.

This sequence joins TRBV6-5 and TRBJ2-7, with D uncertain. The CDR3 consists of 15 residues. Deletions cut 0 bases from V and 4 bases from J, with 13 bases between. Germline CDR1 reads MNHEY; CDR2 reads SVGAGI. In DNA form, the CDR3 reads TGTGCCAGCAGTTACTCTTCCTCCTTGTCTTACGAGCAGTACTTC. This sequence encodes CASSYSSSLSYEQYF.

The chain links TRBV2 to TRBJ2-5, with 7 bases lining up with TRBD1. The germline V gene encodes CDR1 SNHLY and CDR2 FYNNEI. After removal of 4 bases from V and 9 bases from J, the junction contained 17 bases not matched to a gene. CDR3 size: 16 residues. The CDR3 sequence: CASSGTPGTAEEAQYF. Written as DNA, the CDR3 is TGTGCCAGCAGTGGAACCCCCGGGACAGCCGAGGAAGCCCAGTACTTC.

This rearrangement joins TRBV7-9 to TRBJ1-1, with D unresolved. The CDR3 has 15 amino acids. V gave up 4 bases and J gave up 3 bases, with 15 bases separating them. CDR1 is SEHNR and CDR2 is FQNEAQ in the germline V gene (reference sequence). DNA for the CDR3: TGTGCCAGCAGCTCAGCGAGTTTTTTCGACACTGAAGCTTTCTTT. Amino acids: CASSSASFFDTEAFF. The full variable domain, rest sourced from reference TRBV7-9 and TRBJ1-1, is DTGVSQNPRHKITKRGQNVTFRCDPISEHNRLYWYRQTLGQGPEFLTYFQNEAQLEKSRLLSDRFSAERPKGSFSTLEIQRTEQGDSAMYLCASSSASFFDTEAFFGQGTRLTVV.

This clone was seen once. The rearrangement links TRBV6-5 to TRBJ1-2; weak D call: TRBD1 (5 bases). Per germline, CDR1 MNHEY and CDR2 SVGAGI. This CDR3 region has 15 residues. V dropped 3 bases and J dropped 8 bases, with 19 bases sitting between them. The CDR3 loop reads CASSYGQLDREGYTF. For the CDR3, the DNA is TGTGCCAGCAGTTATGGACAACTAGATCGAGAGGGCTACACCTTC.

This clone was observed a handful of times. This chain links TRBV7-6 with TRBJ2-1; D gene ambiguous. Germline V gene lookup returns CDR1 SGHVS and CDR2 FNYEAQ. CDR3 length equals 13 residues. The CDR3 is CAVGSHSYNEQFF. The CDR3, as DNA: TGTGCAGTAGGTAGCCACTCCTACAATGAGCAGTTCTTC.

In its sample, this clone was seen once. The chain employs TRBV5-1 and TRBJ2-2; 8 nucleotides line up with TRBD1. CDR3 length equals 13 residues. The V segment lost 6 bases and the J segment 7 bases; nucleotides outside the gene matches: 5. Germline lookup yields CDR1 SGHRS and CDR2 YFSETQ. In nucleotides, the CDR3 is TGCGCCAGCAACCAGGGGGCCGGCGGGGAGCTGTTTTTT. It yields the protein CASNQGAGGELFF.

The chain is built from TRBV30 and TRBJ2-5, with D perhaps TRBD1 (5 bases). Germline CDR1 GTSNPN, CDR2 SVGIG (reference sequence). Trimming took 1 base from V and 6 from J, leaving 9 bases between them. There are 12 residues in the CDR3. The CDR3 coding sequence is TGTGCCTGGAGTGAAGGGGCGAAGACCCAGTACTTC. Translation gives CAWSEGAKTQYF.

V and J are TRBV18 and TRBJ2-1; 7 bases are a match to TRBD2. Germline assignment: CDR1 KGHSH and CDR2 LQKENI. The CDR3 length is 14 residues. Trimming cost V 3 bases and J 12 bases; bases outside gene matches: 11. For the CDR3, the DNA is TGTGCCAGCTCACCGGTACGCCAGGGAGGGTGGCAGTTCTTC. Translated, it gives CASSPVRQGGWQFF.

V gene TRBV5-4 combines with J gene TRBJ1-6; D gene uncertain. CDR3 length equals 16 residues. Germline V gives CDR1 SGHNT, CDR2 YYREEE (reference sequence). V was pared by 0 bases and J by 6 bases, with 13 bases between. The CDR3 DNA is TGTGCCAGCAGCTTGGTCTTTGGTAACGGTAATTCACCCCTCCACTTT. As protein: CASSLVFGNGNSPLHF.

The chain couples TRBV5-1 to TRBJ2-1; 11 positions match TRBD2. V was clipped by 2 bases and J by 3 bases; unmatched bases: 1. This CDR3 is built from 15 residues. The germline V gene has CDR1 SGHRS and CDR2 YFSETQ. This CDR3 is CASSLGTSGYNEQFF. For the CDR3, the DNA is TGCGCCAGCAGCTTAGGGACTAGCGGCTACAATGAGCAGTTCTTC. The whole variable domain, filled in from reference TRBV5-1 and TRBJ2-1, reads KAGVTQTPRYLIKTRGQQVTLSCSPISGHRSVSWYQQTPGQGLQFLFEYFSETQRNKGNFPGRFSGRQFSNSRSEMNVSTLELGDSALYLCASSLGTSGYNEQFFGPGTRLTVL.

The chain combines TRBV2 with TRBJ2-7; TRBD2 matches 9 bases. V trimming: 4 bases; J trimming: 0 bases; junction bases outside the gene matches: 7. The CDR3 runs to 16 residues. The germline V gene encodes CDR1 SNHLY and CDR2 FYNNEI. For the CDR3, the DNA is TGTGCCAGCAGTGCCCGACTAGCGGCTAGCTCCTACGAGCAGTACTTC. Protein: CASSARLAASSYEQYF.

The chain is built from TRBV28 and TRBJ1-5; D remains unclear. Looked up from germline, CDR1 is MDHEN and CDR2 is SYDVKM. The V end was cut by 2 bases, the J end by 1 base, with 6 bases between. The CDR3 covers 14 residues. The CDR3 spells CASSLMESNQPQHF. CDR3 bases: TGTGCCAGCAGTTTAATGGAGAGCAATCAGCCCCAGCATTTT. The full variable domain, with the rest looked up from reference TRBV28 and TRBJ1-5, is DVKVTQSSRYLVKRTGEKVFLECVQDMDHENMFWYRQDPGLGLRLIYFSYDVKMKEKGDIPEGYSVSREKKERFSLILESASTNQTSMYLCASSLMESNQPQHFGDGTRLSIL.